This TCR beta chain was identified during a study of T cells in localized non-small cell lung cancer. The study, taken as a whole, reports: Increased T cell density in blood showed an association with longer overall survival. Because only a single region of the tumor was sequenced, heterogeneity remains possible.

The CDR3 runs to 14 residues. Unmatched junction bases numbered 8, after V lost 6 bases and J lost 7 bases. Germline CDR1 is SGHTA and CDR2 is FQGNSA. Sequencing was performed with immunoSEQ multiplex PCR; in TCRdb, only in-frame clones are kept and a portion is missing. Here the sample spans more than 25,000 clones, more than 75% being singletons. As concerns this clone: Its antigen is unknown.

This sample comprised peripheral blood, obtained before any cancer treatment. The origin of this receptor is a woman aged 35 to 70 with stage I lung adenocarcinoma. The chain uses TRBV7-2 and TRBJ1-2, with 10 bases fitting TRBD1. CDR3 sequence reads: CASSPPGTGVGYTF. CDR3 sequence (DNA): TGTGCCAGCAGTCCACCCGGGACAGGGGTTGGCTACACCTTC.